This T cell receptor (beta chain) appears in the sequencing data of a study of memory CD4+ T cells and cytomegalovirus serostatus. This table comes from immunoSEQ multiplex PCR, and its TCRdb copy is limited to in-frame clones, with some not included. The sample holds 40,000 to 55,000 clones; around 80% are singletons and the top ten take roughly 1.4%. The CDR3 consists of 15 residues. The V gene end was trimmed by 0 bases and the J gene end by 8 bases; junction bases not matched to a gene: 4. CDR1 is SGHRS and CDR2 is YFSETQ in the germline V gene. The sort gate was single viable CD3+CD4+CD8-CD45RO+ cells for memory CD4+ T cells. CMV serostatus came from serum IgG against pp150, pp28, p38, p52. General observations from the study: CMV serostatus prediction reached median AUC about 0.96, or 0.93 with US-trained model. About 40% of the roughly 160 known CMV-associated TCRbeta sequences appeared in CD4+ memory.

Of note for this clone: Its antigen is as yet unknown.

Sequencing was carried out using memory CD4+ T cells from blood. The chain combines TRBV5-1 with TRBJ2-1; 11 bases are a match to TRBD2. The receptor's source is an adult in good health and CMV-seropositive. Written as DNA, the CDR3 is TGCGCCAGCAGCTTGGATCTAGCGGGAGGCGATGAGCAGTTCTTC. This encodes CASSLDLAGGDEQFF.